A selection of T cell receptor beta chains follows, all from one sample in a study of cytomegalovirus exposure and HLA in healthy donors. Method: immunoSEQ multiplex PCR; TCRdb's copy keeps in-frame clones and lacks some. The sample consists of around 210,000 clones, roughly 84% of them appearing once. Material: PBMCs. All receptors come from a girl aged 2-10 years in good health and CMV-seronegative. Each CDR3 is given with its conserved first and last residue. Each record gives: clone size, D gene, V gene, J gene, CDR3 protein, CDR3 DNA. The D gene is left open where the match is weak. The size field is filled for only some rows; it gives once, few, many or a size class.

clone size: once
D gene: TRBD2
V gene: TRBV10-3
J gene: TRBJ2-7
CDR3 protein: CAISETSGSGEQYF
CDR3 DNA: TGTGCCATCAGTGAAACTAGCGGGAGCGGCGAGCAGTACTTC

clone size: -
D gene: TRBD1
V gene: TRBV25-1
J gene: TRBJ1-2
CDR3 protein: CASSQQGVDYGYTF
CDR3 DNA: TGTGCCAGCAGTCAACAGGGGGTGGACTATGGCTACACCTTC

clone size: -
D gene: -
V gene: TRBV7-2
J gene: TRBJ1-2
CDR3 protein: CASSLNRDYGYTF
CDR3 DNA: TGTGCCAGCAGCTTAAACAGGGACTATGGCTACACCTTC

clone size: -
D gene: -
V gene: TRBV7-9
J gene: TRBJ2-3
CDR3 protein: CASSLARSGTDTQYF
CDR3 DNA: TGTGCCAGCAGCTTAGCGCGCTCGGGAACAGATACGCAGTATTTT

clone size: -
D gene: -
V gene: TRBV10-1
J gene: TRBJ2-7
CDR3 protein: CASSNGPSEQYF
CDR3 DNA: TGCGCCAGCAGTAATGGCCCCTCCGAGCAGTACTTC

clone size: -
D gene: TRBD1
V gene: TRBV27
J gene: TRBJ1-5
CDR3 protein: CASSPQPGQVLTQPQHF
CDR3 DNA: TGTGCCAGCAGTCCCCAGCCGGGACAGGTTTTAACCCAGCCCCAGCATTTT

clone size: -
D gene: TRBD1
V gene: TRBV7-6
J gene: TRBJ1-2
CDR3 protein: CASSPGQGRYYGYTF
CDR3 DNA: TGTGCCAGCAGCCCAGGACAGGGTCGGTACTATGGCTACACCTTC

clone size: few
D gene: -
V gene: TRBV2
J gene: TRBJ1-2
CDR3 protein: CASSGGTPNYGYTF
CDR3 DNA: TGTGCCAGCAGTGGAGGGACACCCAACTATGGCTACACCTTC

clone size: few
D gene: TRBD1
V gene: TRBV9
J gene: TRBJ1-6
CDR3 protein: CASSGQQGEVNSPLHF
CDR3 DNA: TGTGCCAGCAGCGGACAACAGGGGGAGGTGAATTCACCCCTCCACTTT

clone size: -
D gene: TRBD2
V gene: TRBV14
J gene: TRBJ2-1
CDR3 protein: CASSQRAGALNEQFF
CDR3 DNA: TGTGCCAGCAGTCAAAGAGCGGGGGCCCTCAATGAGCAGTTCTTC

clone size: -
D gene: -
V gene: TRBV30
J gene: TRBJ2-1
CDR3 protein: CAWNPTMRGRDNEQFF
CDR3 DNA: TGTGCCTGGAACCCAACGATGCGGGGGCGGGACAATGAGCAGTTCTTC

clone size: once
D gene: -
V gene: TRBV29-1
J gene: TRBJ2-3
CDR3 protein: CSVAPGTDTQYF
CDR3 DNA: TGCAGCGTTGCCCCGGGCACAGATACGCAGTATTTT

clone size: -
D gene: TRBD1
V gene: TRBV10-3
J gene: TRBJ1-5
CDR3 protein: CAISEGGQGDQPQHF
CDR3 DNA: TGTGCCATCAGTGAGGGGGGACAGGGAGATCAGCCCCAGCATTTT

clone size: once
D gene: TRBD2
V gene: TRBV30
J gene: TRBJ2-3
CDR3 protein: CAWSVWTSGGASDTQYF
CDR3 DNA: TGTGCCTGGAGTGTATGGACTAGCGGGGGGGCATCAGATACGCAGTATTTT

clone size: -
D gene: TRBD2
V gene: TRBV5-1
J gene: TRBJ2-1
CDR3 protein: CASSLAAGPRLQASSGPDNEQFF
CDR3 DNA: TGCGCCAGCAGCTTGGCCGCGGGCCCCCGCCTTCAGGCGTCTAGCGGGCCTGACAATGAGCAGTTCTTC

clone size: -
D gene: -
V gene: TRBV4-2
J gene: TRBJ2-7
CDR3 protein: CASSQAHSGDPYEQYF
CDR3 DNA: TGTGCCAGCAGCCAAGCACATAGCGGAGACCCCTACGAGCAGTACTTC

clone size: -
D gene: -
V gene: TRBV7-8
J gene: TRBJ1-5
CDR3 protein: CASSRTRDTNQPQHF
CDR3 DNA: TGTGCCAGCAGCAGGACCCGGGACACGAATCAGCCCCAGCATTTT

clone size: -
D gene: -
V gene: TRBV7-8
J gene: TRBJ2-1
CDR3 protein: CASSLGRRLNNEQFF
CDR3 DNA: TGTGCCAGCAGCTTAGGCAGGCGCCTGAACAATGAGCAGTTCTTC

clone size: -
D gene: TRBD1
V gene: TRBV19
J gene: TRBJ1-5
CDR3 protein: CASTPTGGKSLSNQPQHF
CDR3 DNA: TGTGCCAGTACCCCGACAGGGGGCAAATCCCTTAGCAATCAGCCCCAGCATTTT

clone size: -
D gene: -
V gene: TRBV9
J gene: TRBJ1-1
CDR3 protein: CASSVGQGSTEAFF
CDR3 DNA: TGTGCCAGCAGCGTAGGGCAGGGGAGTACTGAAGCTTTCTTT

clone size: -
D gene: -
V gene: TRBV7-2
J gene: TRBJ1-1
CDR3 protein: CASSLRGNTEAFF
CDR3 DNA: TGTGCCAGCAGCCTAAGGGGAAACACTGAAGCTTTCTTT

clone size: once
D gene: TRBD1
V gene: TRBV5-4
J gene: TRBJ1-3
CDR3 protein: CASSSRDRGPGNTIYF
CDR3 DNA: TGTGCCAGCAGCTCTCGGGACAGGGGGCCTGGAAACACCATATATTTT

clone size: -
D gene: -
V gene: TRBV2
J gene: TRBJ1-5
CDR3 protein: CASSPEGAQPQHF
CDR3 DNA: TGTGCCAGCAGTCCGGAGGGAGCTCAGCCCCAGCATTTT

clone size: -
D gene: TRBD2
V gene: TRBV25-1
J gene: TRBJ2-3
CDR3 protein: CASSLAGSGDTQYF
CDR3 DNA: TGTGCCAGCAGCCTAGCGGGAAGTGGAGATACGCAGTATTTT

clone size: -
D gene: -
V gene: TRBV19
J gene: TRBJ2-3
CDR3 protein: CASSIQSSTDTQYF
CDR3 DNA: TGTGCCAGTAGTATCCAGTCTAGCACAGATACGCAGTATTTT

clone size: -
D gene: TRBD2
V gene: TRBV2
J gene: TRBJ2-1
CDR3 protein: CASSVAGGSNEQFF
CDR3 DNA: TGTGCCAGCAGTGTAGCGGGAGGCAGCAATGAGCAGTTCTTC

clone size: few
D gene: TRBD2
V gene: TRBV15
J gene: TRBJ2-3
CDR3 protein: CATSRGGLAGLTDTQYF
CDR3 DNA: TGTGCCACCAGCAGAGGCGGACTAGCGGGACTCACGGATACGCAGTATTTT

clone size: -
D gene: -
V gene: TRBV11-3
J gene: TRBJ2-3
CDR3 protein: CASSLVYGSSTDTQYF
CDR3 DNA: TGTGCCAGCAGCTTAGTATACGGGTCTAGCACAGATACGCAGTATTTT

clone size: -
D gene: TRBD1
V gene: TRBV4-2
J gene: TRBJ1-2
CDR3 protein: CASGRRGRGLQTNYGYTF
CDR3 DNA: TGTGCCAGCGGTAGACGGGGCAGGGGGCTTCAAACTAACTATGGCTACACCTTC

clone size: -
D gene: TRBD1
V gene: TRBV7-8
J gene: TRBJ1-1
CDR3 protein: CASSSMGQTMNTEAFF
CDR3 DNA: TGTGCCAGCAGCTCCATGGGACAGACAATGAACACTGAAGCTTTCTTT

clone size: once
D gene: -
V gene: TRBV4-1
J gene: TRBJ2-7
CDR3 protein: CASSQIQTGHYEQYF
CDR3 DNA: TGCGCCAGCAGCCAAATTCAGACAGGACATTACGAGCAGTACTTC

clone size: -
D gene: -
V gene: TRBV6-5
J gene: TRBJ1-2
CDR3 protein: CASSRGFNYGYTF
CDR3 DNA: TGTGCCAGCAGTAGGGGTTTTAACTATGGCTACACCTTC

clone size: -
D gene: -
V gene: TRBV4-1
J gene: TRBJ1-1
CDR3 protein: CASSQGSGRTEAFF
CDR3 DNA: TGCGCCAGCAGCCAAGGATCAGGGCGTACTGAAGCTTTCTTT

clone size: -
D gene: TRBD2
V gene: TRBV7-2
J gene: TRBJ2-4
CDR3 protein: CASSRGGGGGSQNIQYF
CDR3 DNA: TGTGCCAGCAGCCGGGGGGGCGGGGGCGGGTCCCAAAACATTCAGTACTTC

clone size: -
D gene: -
V gene: TRBV6-1
J gene: TRBJ2-7
CDR3 protein: CASDYQATYEQYF
CDR3 DNA: TGTGCCAGCGATTACCAGGCGACCTACGAGCAGTACTTC

clone size: -
D gene: TRBD2
V gene: TRBV11-3
J gene: TRBJ2-1
CDR3 protein: CASSLEGRRGGGNEQFF
CDR3 DNA: TGTGCCAGCAGCTTAGAAGGGAGGCGGGGGGGCGGGAATGAGCAGTTCTTC

clone size: -
D gene: -
V gene: TRBV15
J gene: TRBJ1-1
CDR3 protein: CATSSLQGMNTEAFF
CDR3 DNA: TGTGCCACCAGCAGCCTACAGGGAATGAACACTGAAGCTTTCTTT

clone size: -
D gene: -
V gene: TRBV4-2
J gene: TRBJ2-5
CDR3 protein: CASSQDRQRPTQYF
CDR3 DNA: TGTGCCAGCAGCCAAGATAGACAGCGTCCGACCCAGTACTTC

clone size: -
D gene: TRBD2
V gene: TRBV11-2
J gene: TRBJ2-1
CDR3 protein: CASSGLTGLAGGDEQFF
CDR3 DNA: TGTGCCAGCAGCGGACTTACAGGACTAGCGGGAGGCGATGAGCAGTTCTTC

clone size: -
D gene: -
V gene: TRBV30
J gene: TRBJ1-5
CDR3 protein: CAWSVGSSSNQPQHF
CDR3 DNA: TGTGCCTGGAGTGTGGGCAGTTCTAGCAATCAGCCCCAGCATTTT

clone size: -
D gene: -
V gene: TRBV15
J gene: TRBJ2-6
CDR3 protein: CATSSHHTGSGANVLTF
CDR3 DNA: TGTGCCACCAGCAGTCATCATACAGGGTCTGGGGCCAACGTCCTGACTTTC

clone size: -
D gene: TRBD2
V gene: TRBV11-2
J gene: TRBJ2-1
CDR3 protein: CASSLREGGPNEQFF
CDR3 DNA: TGTGCCAGCAGCTTAAGGGAGGGAGGCCCCAATGAGCAGTTCTTC

clone size: -
D gene: TRBD1
V gene: TRBV25-1
J gene: TRBJ1-6
CDR3 protein: CASSGDRDNSPLHF
CDR3 DNA: TGTGCCAGCAGTGGGGACAGGGATAATTCACCCCTCCACTTT

clone size: -
D gene: -
V gene: TRBV6-5
J gene: TRBJ2-3
CDR3 protein: CASSPPGSRTDTQYF
CDR3 DNA: TGTGCCAGCAGCCCTCCTGGCAGTCGCACAGATACGCAGTATTTT

clone size: -
D gene: TRBD1
V gene: TRBV11-1
J gene: TRBJ2-1
CDR3 protein: CASSPGQGALYNEQFF
CDR3 DNA: TGTGCCAGCAGCCCGGGACAGGGGGCGCTTTACAATGAGCAGTTCTTC

clone size: -
D gene: -
V gene: TRBV5-5
J gene: TRBJ2-7
CDR3 protein: CASSFPPRGPGSYEQYF
CDR3 DNA: TGTGCCAGCAGCTTCCCCCCCAGGGGCCCAGGCTCCTACGAGCAGTACTTC

clone size: -
D gene: TRBD1
V gene: TRBV10-3
J gene: TRBJ2-7
CDR3 protein: CAISVPGQVTYEQYF
CDR3 DNA: TGTGCCATCAGTGTACCGGGACAGGTAACCTACGAGCAGTACTTC

clone size: -
D gene: -
V gene: TRBV7-9
J gene: TRBJ1-5
CDR3 protein: CASSLGDYSNQPQHF
CDR3 DNA: TGTGCCAGCAGCTTGGGAGACTATAGCAATCAGCCCCAGCATTTT

clone size: -
D gene: -
V gene: TRBV28
J gene: TRBJ2-1
CDR3 protein: CASSPSYGTYNEQFF
CDR3 DNA: TGTGCCAGCAGCCCCTCTTACGGGACCTACAATGAGCAGTTCTTC

clone size: -
D gene: -
V gene: TRBV6-1
J gene: TRBJ2-3
CDR3 protein: CASSAGISVGTDTQYF
CDR3 DNA: TGTGCCAGCAGTGCCGGAATTAGCGTGGGCACAGATACGCAGTATTTT

clone size: -
D gene: -
V gene: TRBV11-2
J gene: TRBJ1-2
CDR3 protein: CASRPWSSTNYGYTF
CDR3 DNA: TGTGCCAGCAGACCGTGGAGTTCCACTAACTATGGCTACACCTTC

clone size: -
D gene: TRBD1
V gene: TRBV5-1
J gene: TRBJ2-7
CDR3 protein: CASSLELDRRYEQYF
CDR3 DNA: TGCGCCAGCAGCTTGGAGTTGGACAGGAGATACGAGCAGTACTTC

clone size: -
D gene: -
V gene: TRBV6-6
J gene: TRBJ2-2
CDR3 protein: CASSYSKGTGELFF
CDR3 DNA: TGTGCCAGCAGTTACTCGAAGGGGACCGGGGAGCTGTTTTTT

clone size: -
D gene: -
V gene: TRBV10-2
J gene: TRBJ1-1
CDR3 protein: CASASHGNTEAFF
CDR3 DNA: TGCGCCAGCGCCTCCCACGGGAACACTGAAGCTTTCTTT

clone size: -
D gene: TRBD2
V gene: TRBV5-5
J gene: TRBJ2-5
CDR3 protein: CASSFGLAGGDQETQYF
CDR3 DNA: TGTGCCAGCAGCTTTGGACTAGCGGGAGGGGATCAAGAGACCCAGTACTTC